This T cell receptor beta chain was recorded in a study of cytomegalovirus exposure and HLA in healthy donors. Repertoires were generated with immunoSEQ multiplex PCR, while TCRdb's copy carries only in-frame clones and drops some. This table holds about 130,000 clones, roughly nine tenths found once. This clone was detected only once. Antigen unknown. This CDR3 contains 15 residues. The germline V gene encodes CDR1 SNHLY and CDR2 FYNNEI. Trimming at V came to 3 bases and at J to 8 bases, leaving 8 bases not matched to a gene. Overall study results and limits: In the 100 to 150 validation repertoires, 94% of cluster scores exceeded 0, per a later analysis. In vitro data verified three CMV-associated chains as specific for CMV antigens.

This TCR was sampled from a young man in good health and CMV-seronegative. Sequenced sample: PBMCs. The chain employs TRBV2 and TRBJ1-4; 8 positions agree with TRBD1. CDR3 coding DNA: TGTGCCAGCAGTGATCGTGGGACAGGAGGGGAAAAACTGTTTTTT. As protein: CASSDRGTGGEKLFF.